This T cell receptor (beta chain) came from a study of vaccination effects on CD4 cells after COVID-19. Of note for this clone: The target antigen is unknown.

With roughly nine days of culture completed, CD4+ T cells were isolated. The participants, recipients of two vaccine doses, got either BNT162b2 or mRNA-1273. The data were produced by immunoSEQ multiplex PCR, yet TCRdb's version contains in-frame clones alone and is incomplete. The profile shows tens of thousands of clones, less than 85% of them singletons. The CDR3 contains 14 residues. V was shortened by 5 bases and J by 2 bases, with 10 bases between the two germline ends. CDR1 and CDR2 (germline): SNHLY, FYNNEI. Study-level findings and limits: After vaccination, at late timepoints, clones induced by infection and by vaccine contracted markedly.

The receptor was isolated from a human donor who received a COVID-19 vaccine. The input for sequencing was CD4+ T cells from PBMCs cultured without peptide, taken after COVID-19 vaccination. The V and J genes are TRBV2 and TRBJ1-5; possible D gene TRBD1, 6 bases. Here the CDR3 reads CASSRTVGNQPQHF. Here the CDR3 DNA reads TGTGCCAGCAGTCGGACAGTCGGCAATCAGCCCCAGCATTTT.